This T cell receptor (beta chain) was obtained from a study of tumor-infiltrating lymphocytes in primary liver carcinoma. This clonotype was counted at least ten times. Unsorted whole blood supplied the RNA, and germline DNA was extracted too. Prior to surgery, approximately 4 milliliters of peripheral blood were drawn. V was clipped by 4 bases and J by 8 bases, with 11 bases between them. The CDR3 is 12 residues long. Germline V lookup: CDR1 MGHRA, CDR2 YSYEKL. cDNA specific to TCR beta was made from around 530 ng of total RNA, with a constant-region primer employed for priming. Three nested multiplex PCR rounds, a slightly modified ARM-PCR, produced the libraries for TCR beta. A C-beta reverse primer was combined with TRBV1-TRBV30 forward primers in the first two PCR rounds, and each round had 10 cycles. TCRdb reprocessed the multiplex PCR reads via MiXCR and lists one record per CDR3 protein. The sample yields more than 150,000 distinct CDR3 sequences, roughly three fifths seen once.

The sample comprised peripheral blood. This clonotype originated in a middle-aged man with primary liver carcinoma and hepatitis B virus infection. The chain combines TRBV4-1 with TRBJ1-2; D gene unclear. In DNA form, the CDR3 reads TGCGCCAGCAGCCGGGGTCTCGAGGGCTACACCTTC. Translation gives CASSRGLEGYTF.